The 10 T cell receptor beta chains reported below all come from one sample, sequenced in a study of identical twins. TCRdb used MiXCR to reprocess the 5' RACE reads, holding one entry per CDR3 protein. The repertoire holds roughly 720,000 distinct CDR3 sequences, with roughly 20% as singletons. The sample was also reused in another study, on T cells expressing NK-cell markers.

Sequencing was performed on PBMCs. The receptors derive from a woman under 30 in good health.

The chain couples TRBV5-1 to TRBJ2-7; TRBD1 is a possible D gene (5 bases). Trimming pared 1 base from V and 9 bases from J, leaving 11 bases between. The CDR3 is 12 residues long. Per germline, CDR1 SGHRS and CDR2 YFSETQ. CDR3 DNA: TGCGCCAGCAGCTTGCAGGGTTTGGTGCAGTACTTC. It yields the protein CASSLQGLVQYF.

This clonotype was detected only a few times. The chain carries TRBV12-3 or TRBV12-4 and TRBJ1-4, with unresolved D. Trimming pared 2 bases from V and 5 bases from J, leaving 3 bases between. The CDR3 loop spans 12 amino acids. CDR3 in amino acids: CASSLRNEKLFF. The CDR3, as DNA: TGTGCCAGCAGTTTACGGAATGAAAAACTGTTTTTT.

This clonotype has more than one count but fewer than ten. The genes are TRBV7-7 and TRBJ2-1; weak D call: TRBD2 (6 bases). The V end was cut by 2 bases, the J end by 6 bases, with 20 bases between. CDR1 and CDR2 from the germline V gene are SSHAT and FNYEAQ (reference sequence). The CDR3 totals 17 residues. The DNA of the CDR3 is TGTGCCAGCAGCTTAAATCCCGGGAGCATCCTTCGCAATGAGCAGTTCTTC. Protein product: CASSLNPGSILRNEQFF.

In this sample, this clonotype turned up a few times. The J gene is TRBJ2-1, the V gene TRBV12-3 or TRBV12-4; possibly TRBD2 for D (5 bases). V was pared by 8 bases and J by 5 bases, with 19 bases between. This CDR3 has 15 residues. The CDR3 here is CASGLGVPNHNEQFF. Written as DNA, the CDR3 is TGTGCCAGCGGACTCGGGGTTCCGAACCACAATGAGCAGTTCTTC.

A few counts support this clonotype. This chain joins TRBV6-5 and TRBJ2-3, with D possibly TRBD2 on 6 matching bases. Germline CDR1 MNHEY, CDR2 SVGAGI. This CDR3 comprises 14 residues. Trimming removed 0 bases from V and 8 bases from J, with 12 bases in between. The CDR3 nucleotides are TGTGCCAGCAGTTACTCTGGCGGGAAAGTTACGCAGTATTTT. It specifies CASSYSGGKVTQYF.

This clonotype was seen more than once but under ten times. The chain has TRBV2 and TRBJ1-6; D not resolved. The CDR3 covers 12 residues. Per germline, CDR1 SNHLY and CDR2 FYNNEI. The V end lost 6 bases, the J end lost 5 bases, and 5 bases lay between the germline ends. The CDR3 DNA reads as TGTGCCAGCAGAAAGGATAATTCACCCCTCCACTTT. It codes for CASRKDNSPLHF.

The gene calls are TRBV6-2 or TRBV6-3 and TRBJ1-5; maybe TRBD1 (5 bases). Trimming shortened V by 7 bases and J by 4 bases, and 20 bases separated the two germline ends. Germline lookup yields CDR1 MNHEY and CDR2 SVGEGT. The CDR3 is made up of 16 amino acids. The CDR3 protein is CASTFRGRSGNQPQHF. In nucleotides, the CDR3 is TGTGCCAGCACTTTCCGGGGCAGGAGCGGAAATCAGCCCCAGCATTTT.

V is TRBV4-2 and J is TRBJ2-5, with 7 nucleotides matching TRBD2. Germline assignment: CDR1 LGHNA and CDR2 YNFKEQ. Trimming at V came to 0 bases and at J to 5 bases, leaving 9 bases not matched to a gene. The CDR3 sequence is 16 residues long. CDR3 protein: CASSQEGGLVRETQYF. CDR3 nucleotides: TGTGCCAGCAGCCAAGAAGGCGGACTAGTTAGGGAGACCCAGTACTTC.

The chain is built from TRBV6-1 and TRBJ1-2; 7 nucleotides match TRBD1. V shed 7 bases and J 2 bases; nucleotides not matched to a gene: 7. The germline gives CDR1 MNHNS, CDR2 SASEGT. This CDR3 region has 14 residues. CDR3 nucleotide sequence: TGTGCCAGCAACAGACAGGGTGGGAACTATGGCTACACCTTC. It codes for CASNRQGGNYGYTF.

The chain employs TRBV20-1 and TRBJ1-4, with 7 bases lining up with TRBD1. J gave up 0 bases and V 1 base, and 11 bases lay outside the gene matches. The germline V gene encodes CDR1 DFQATT and CDR2 SNEGSKA (reference sequence). The CDR3 sequence is 18 residues long. Here the CDR3 reads CSARALPGQRTTNEKLFF. CDR3 DNA sequence: TGCAGTGCTAGAGCGCTTCCGGGACAGAGAACAACTAATGAAAAACTGTTTTTT.